A single sample gave rise to the 24 T cell receptor beta chains below, sequenced in a study of blood T cell repertoires in COVID-19. Measured with immunoSEQ multiplex PCR; TCRdb has only the in-frame clones, and not every one. There are approximately 88,000 clones in the sample; about 78% occur only once, and approximately 9% lies in the top ten. The sample comprised peripheral blood. The receptors stem from a man aged 45-65 years who had recovered from COVID-19.

This clone was counted many times. This sequence joins TRBV19 and TRBJ2-2; 9 bases agree with TRBD1. V trimming: 5 bases; J trimming: 4 bases; junction bases outside the gene matches: 2. CDR1 and CDR2 from the germline V gene are LNHDA and SQIVND (reference sequence). The CDR3 is made up of 14 amino acids. In DNA form, the CDR3 reads TGTGCCAGTAGTGGGACAGGGATCACCGGGGAGCTGTTTTTT. Translating it yields CASSGTGITGELFF.

J is TRBJ1-2 and V is TRBV4-1, with a possible D match to TRBD1 (5 bases). The germline CDR1 and CDR2 sequences are MGHRA and YSYEKL. The CDR3 length is 15 residues. V lost 0 bases, J lost 5 bases, and 13 bases lay in between. CDR3 in DNA: TGCGCCAGCAGCCAAGAGTGGGGGGTACGGTATGGCTACACCTTC. It codes for CASSQEWGVRYGYTF.

The V call is TRBV19, the J call TRBJ1-1, with TRBD1 identical over 9 bases. The germline V gene has CDR1 LNHDA and CDR2 SQIVND (reference sequence). Germline trimming cut 4 bases from V and 5 bases from J; bases unmatched to any gene: 11. This CDR3 has 16 amino acids. The CDR3 region is CASSTVRTGGGTEAFF. CDR3 DNA: TGTGCCAGTAGTACGGTCAGAACAGGGGGCGGAACTGAAGCTTTCTTT.

V and J are TRBV11-2 and TRBJ1-4, with D maybe TRBD1 (5 bases). CDR1 and CDR2 (germline): SGHAT, FQNNGV. The CDR3 is 13 residues long. V shed 5 bases and J shed 7 bases, with 11 bases lying between them. CDR3 bases: TGTGCCAGCAGCCAAGGGGTCCGTGAAAAACTGTTTTTT. This codes for CASSQGVREKLFF.

The chain couples TRBV19 to TRBJ2-1; no definite D call. CDR1 LNHDA and CDR2 SQIVND come from the germline V gene (reference sequence). The CDR3 is 11 residues long. The V end was cut by 3 bases, the J end by 10 bases, with 7 bases between. The CDR3 DNA reads as TGTGCCAGTAGTATGATGGCAGAGCAGTTCTTC. It yields the protein CASSMMAEQFF.

The chain links TRBV6-2 or TRBV6-3 to TRBJ2-1; 9 bases are shared with TRBD2. The V and J ends lost 4 bases and 8 bases, in that order; junction bases with no gene match: 12. CDR1 is MNHEY, CDR2 SVGEGT, per germline. This CDR3 contains 16 residues. CDR3 in amino acids: CASSSDASGIGDEQFF. The CDR3 DNA reads TGTGCCAGCAGTTCAGACGCTAGCGGGATCGGAGATGAGCAGTTCTTC.

The chain links TRBV6-5 to TRBJ2-5; D gene uncertain. Looked up from germline, CDR1 is MNHEY and CDR2 is SVGAGI. The ends were cut back, 7 bases at V and 0 bases at J, with 3 bases in the middle. CDR3 length equals 11 residues. CDR3 bases: TGTGCCAGCACCAACCAAGAGACCCAGTACTTC. Encoded protein: CASTNQETQYF.

The chain is built from TRBV7-2 and TRBJ2-7; 7 nucleotides match TRBD1. The length of the CDR3 is 15 residues. V gave up 5 bases and J gave up 0 bases; unmatched junction bases: 7. Germline lookup yields CDR1 SGHTA and CDR2 FQGNSA. The CDR3 sequence is CASSRTGASSYEQYF. The CDR3 DNA reads as TGTGCCAGCAGCAGAACAGGGGCTAGCTCCTACGAGCAGTACTTC. Based on the CDR3 plus reference TRBV7-2 and TRBJ2-7, the full variable domain is GAGVSQSPSNKVTEKGKDVELRCDPISGHTALYWYRQSLGQGLEFLIYFQGNSAPDKSGLPSDRFSAERTGGSVSTLTIQRTQQEDSAVYLCASSRTGASSYEQYFGPGTRLTVT.

This clone was detected only a few times. V gene TRBV5-4 combines with J gene TRBJ1-1; D gene unclear. Germline CDR1 SGHNT, CDR2 YYREEE (reference sequence). CDR3 size: 15 residues. V gave up 0 bases and J gave up 1 base, with 10 bases separating them. The CDR3 spells CASSLGRIGNTEAFF. In nucleotides, the CDR3 is TGTGCCAGCAGCTTGGGTCGTATCGGGAACACTGAAGCTTTCTTT.

The CDR3, as DNA: TGTGCCAGCAGCCGACAGACAGGGGATGGAAACACCATATATTTT. Translating it yields CASSRQTGDGNTIYF. This chain connects TRBV5-5 to TRBJ1-3, with 8 bases aligning to TRBD1. The CDR3 is 15 residues long. With 4 bases clipped from V and 3 bases from J, the junction kept 6 bases outside the gene matches. CDR1 and CDR2 (germline): SGHKS, YYEKEE (reference sequence).

This chain links TRBV6-2 or TRBV6-3 with TRBJ2-6, with no clear D. Germline loops: CDR1 MNHEY, CDR2 SVGEGT. The CDR3 length is 17 residues. Trimming took off 2 bases at V and 1 base at J, with 12 bases between the two ends. The CDR3 protein is CASSYGGLTSGANVLTF. The CDR3 DNA follows: TGTGCCAGCAGTTACGGTGGTTTAACTTCTGGGGCCAACGTCCTGACTTTC.

This clone has a single count. The chain has TRBV27 and TRBJ2-5; possibly TRBD1 for D (6 bases). This CDR3 is built from 17 residues. Looked up from germline, CDR1 is MNHEY and CDR2 is SMNVEV (reference sequence). Trimming left V 2 bases short and J 2 bases short, with 18 bases between. CDR3 in amino acids: CASSLSFQVQGQETQYF. The CDR3 region has the DNA TGTGCCAGCAGTTTAAGTTTCCAGGTACAGGGTCAAGAGACCCAGTACTTC.

This chain connects TRBV11-1 to TRBJ2-7; 7 bases match TRBD1. V lost 1 base to trimming and J lost 2 bases; unmatched junction nucleotides: 8. Germline CDR1 SGHAT, CDR2 FQDESV (reference sequence). The CDR3 is 16 residues long. CDR3 coding DNA: TGTGCCAGCAGCTTAGACAGGGGTCGTCGGACCTACGAGCAGTACTTC. This translates into CASSLDRGRRTYEQYF.

The chain is built from TRBV6-6 and TRBJ1-1; 8 nucleotides align to TRBD1. Germline CDR1 is MNHNY and CDR2 is SVGAGI (reference sequence). The CDR3 is 12 amino acids. V gave up 7 bases and J gave up 4 bases; unmatched junction bases: 2. CDR3 amino acids: CASNTGGTEAFF. The CDR3 region has the DNA TGTGCCAGCAATACAGGGGGCACTGAAGCTTTCTTT.

CDR3 coding DNA: TGTGCCAGTAGTTCGACCGGGACAAAGGACGAGACCCAGTACTTC. This translates into CASSSTGTKDETQYF. The V gene is TRBV19, the J gene TRBJ2-5, with D possibly matching TRBD1 (6 bases). V lost 5 bases to trimming and J lost 5 bases, with 18 bases between them. Germline V gives CDR1 LNHDA, CDR2 SQIVND (reference sequence). CDR3 length equals 15 residues.

The chain recombines TRBV11-2 with TRBJ2-2; D is uncertain. Germline V gene lookup returns CDR1 SGHAT and CDR2 FQNNGV. There are 15 residues in the CDR3. The V and J ends lost 4 bases and 0 bases respectively, with 9 bases between them. As DNA, the CDR3 is TGTGCCAGCAGCTCGTACACATCGAACACCGGGGAGCTGTTTTTT. Amino acid sequence: CASSSYTSNTGELFF.

The chain joins TRBV28 to TRBJ1-5; 7 bases agree with TRBD1. The V gene's germline CDR1 is MDHEN and CDR2 SYDVKM. The CDR3 is 16 residues long. The junction had 19 bases not matched to a gene; V was cut back by 7 bases and J by 10 bases. The CDR3 loop is CASNLGGQTTSSPQHF. The CDR3 coding sequence is TGTGCCAGCAACCTTGGGGGACAGACAACCTCCTCCCCCCAGCATTTT.

The chain employs TRBV2 and TRBJ2-7; D possibly corresponds to TRBD1 (6 bases). Per germline, CDR1 SNHLY and CDR2 FYNNEI. This CDR3 has 15 residues. Trimming pared 7 bases from V and 7 bases from J, leaving 23 bases between. The CDR3 region has the DNA TGTGCCAGCACCGTGCAGGGGCTGTCTACTGAAGAGCAGTACTTC. It specifies CASTVQGLSTEEQYF.

In this sample, this clone turned up a few times. This sequence joins TRBV5-8 and TRBJ2-1, with D hard to call. The germline CDR1 and CDR2 sequences are SGHTS and YDEGEE. This CDR3 contains 12 residues. V lost 2 bases, J lost 9 bases, and 9 bases lay in between. CDR3 residues: CASSFGGPEQFF. In DNA form, the CDR3 reads TGTGCCAGCAGCTTCGGCGGCCCTGAGCAGTTCTTC.

This chain links TRBV5-1 with TRBJ1-6; D gene uncertain. The CDR3 length is 14 residues. V was trimmed by 0 bases and J by 2 bases, leaving 3 bases between them. CDR1 SGHRS and CDR2 YFSETQ come from the germline V gene. This chain's CDR3 is CASSLAAYNSPLHF. In DNA, the CDR3 is TGCGCCAGCAGCTTGGCGGCCTATAATTCACCCCTCCACTTT.

On this clone: The same CDR3 can be traced to other DNA sequences in this sample. CDR3 in DNA: TGTGCCATCAGTACAGGGGGCCTGAACTATGGCTACACCTTC. Its protein is CAISTGGLNYGYTF. The chain links TRBV10-3 to TRBJ1-2, with 9 bases matching TRBD1. The V and J ends lost 5 bases and 2 bases, in that order; junction bases with no gene match: 3. The germline V gene encodes CDR1 ENHRY and CDR2 SYGVKD. CDR3 length equals 14 residues.

The V gene is TRBV19, the J gene TRBJ2-1, with 7 bases identical to TRBD2. The V gene's germline CDR1 is LNHDA and CDR2 SQIVND (reference sequence). The CDR3 is 15 amino acids. The junction had 10 bases not matched to a gene; V was cut back by 6 bases and J by 5 bases. The CDR3 here is CASSSLAGRNNEQFF. DNA of the CDR3: TGTGCCAGTAGCAGTTTAGCGGGTCGTAACAATGAGCAGTTCTTC.

The J gene is TRBJ2-7, the V gene TRBV5-4; 10 bases line up with TRBD1. Trimming cost V 4 bases and J 4 bases; bases outside gene matches: 5. Germline-derived CDR1 and CDR2 are SGHNT and YYREEE (reference sequence). CDR3 length equals 14 residues. The CDR3 is CASSTGQGRYEQYF. CDR3 nucleotide sequence: TGTGCCAGCAGCACGGGACAGGGGAGATACGAGCAGTACTTC.

The genes are TRBV29-1 and TRBJ2-5; TRBD2 agrees at 8 bases. V trimming: 6 bases; J trimming: 5 bases; junction bases outside the gene matches: 14. The CDR3 is 15 residues long. The germline V gene has CDR1 SQVTM and CDR2 ANQGSEA. The CDR3 loop reads CSVTDSWREAETQYF. The CDR3 bases are TGCAGCGTCACGGATAGTTGGCGGGAGGCGGAGACCCAGTACTTC.